This T cell receptor (beta chain) is drawn from a study of T cell repertoires in cytomegalovirus infection. Whole-study context: Recently identified HLA-C-restricted CMV epitopes were used, and well-studied HLA-B-restricted CMV epitopes were used as well. An indication of both CMV infection and matching HLA type came from public TCR beta signatures. Study outcomes and limitations: HLA-C-restricted CMV clonotypes gave the most frequent clonotype in two of eight donors.

Worth noting for this clonotype: Antigen specificity is unknown.

TCRdb recomputed calls from the reads with MiXCR, one row per CDR3 protein. The table records about 340,000 distinct CDR3 sequences, about 28% of them present only once. Germline V lookup: CDR1 MNHEY, CDR2 SMNVEV (reference sequence). CDR3 size: 15 residues. The junction had 10 bases not matched to a gene; V was cut back by 5 bases and J by 10 bases. The receptor comes from a human donor in good health (CMV status not recorded). Some clones in this sample may be carry-over from other donors' samples. Sequencing used cultured PBMCs, obtained from culture after CMV antigen stimulation. The chain recombines TRBV27 with TRBJ1-6, with 8 bases aligning to TRBD1. The CDR3: CASSTGQAPGSPLHF. In nucleotides, the CDR3 is TGTGCCAGCAGTACGGGACAGGCCCCAGGGTCACCCCTCCACTTT.